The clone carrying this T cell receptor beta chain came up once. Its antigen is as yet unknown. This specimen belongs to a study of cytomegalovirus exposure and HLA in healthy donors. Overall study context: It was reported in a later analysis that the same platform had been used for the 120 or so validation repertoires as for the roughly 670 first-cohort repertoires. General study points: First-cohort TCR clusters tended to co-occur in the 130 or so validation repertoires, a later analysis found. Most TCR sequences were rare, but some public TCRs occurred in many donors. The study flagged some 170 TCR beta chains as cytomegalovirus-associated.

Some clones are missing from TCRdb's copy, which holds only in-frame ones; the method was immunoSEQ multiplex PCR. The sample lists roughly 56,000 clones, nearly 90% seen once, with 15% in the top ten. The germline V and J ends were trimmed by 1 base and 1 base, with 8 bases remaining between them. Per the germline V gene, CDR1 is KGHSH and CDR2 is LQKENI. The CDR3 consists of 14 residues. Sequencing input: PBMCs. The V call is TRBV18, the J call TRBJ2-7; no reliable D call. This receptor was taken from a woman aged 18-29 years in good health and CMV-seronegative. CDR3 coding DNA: TGTGCCAGCTCACCACGCGCTGATTCCTACGAGCAGTACTTC. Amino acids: CASSPRADSYEQYF.